These 8 T cell receptor beta chains originate from one sample sequenced in a study of shared clonotypes between healthy human individuals. The repertoire was sequenced with immunoSEQ multiplex PCR; TCRdb's copy has only in-frame clones and lacks some. Seen here are roughly 2.4 million clones, almost 96% observed once, and the top ten hold around 0.13%. The sample comprised naive CD4+ T cells sorted from blood. Specified subset: CD45RA+ positively selected. These receptors were taken from a man aged 18 to 29 in good health.

This chain uses TRBV6-4 with TRBJ2-5, with D unresolved. The CDR3 loop spans 15 amino acids. Germline values: CDR1 MRHNA, CDR2 SNTAGT. Deletions cut 0 bases from V and 1 base from J, with 9 bases between. The CDR3 bases are TGTGCCAGCAGTGACTCGAAAGGGATCCAAGAGACCCAGTACTTC. It specifies CASSDSKGIQETQYF.

The V and J genes are TRBV5-1 and TRBJ2-5; 9 bases agree with TRBD2. Germline assignment: CDR1 SGHRS and CDR2 YFSETQ. J gave up 5 bases and V 0 bases, and 5 bases lay outside the gene matches. The CDR3 extends over 15 amino acids. DNA for the CDR3: TGCGCCAGCAGCTTGGGCGGGACTAGCATGGAGACCCAGTACTTC. Its translation is CASSLGGTSMETQYF.

The V and J genes are TRBV10-3 and TRBJ1-2; 7 nucleotides agree with TRBD1. V shed 4 bases and J 7 bases; nucleotides not matched to a gene: 6. CDR1 is ENHRY and CDR2 is SYGVKD in the germline V gene. This CDR3 has 13 amino acids. CDR3 coding DNA: TGTGCCATCAGTGTTGACAGGGAGGGTGGCTACACCTTC. Translating gives CAISVDREGGYTF.

This rearrangement joins TRBV2 to TRBJ2-3; D possibly corresponds to TRBD1 (5 bases). The V and J ends lost 6 bases and 2 bases respectively, with 15 bases between them. The germline V gene has CDR1 SNHLY and CDR2 FYNNEI. This CDR3 is built from 15 residues. CDR3 nucleotide sequence: TGTGCCAGCAGCTTCGACAGTCGCTACACAGATACGCAGTATTTT. Translating gives CASSFDSRYTDTQYF.

This sequence joins TRBV25-1 and TRBJ2-3, with TRBD1 identical over 10 bases. J was trimmed by 0 bases and V by 3 bases; bases with no gene match: 6. The CDR3 length is 17 residues. Germline V gives CDR1 MGHDK, CDR2 SYGVNS. CDR3 sequence (DNA): TGTGCCAGCAGTGAGGGGGACAGGGGTTTTAGCACAGATACGCAGTATTTT. Amino acid sequence: CASSEGDRGFSTDTQYF.

V usage is TRBV20-1 and J usage is TRBJ1-2; D may be TRBD1 (5 bases). The germline gives CDR1 DFQATT, CDR2 SNEGSKA (reference sequence). This CDR3 contains 11 residues. V shed 5 bases and J shed 7 bases, with 11 bases lying between them. The CDR3 DNA reads TGCAGTGCTTCAGTAAGGGGTGGCTACACCTTC. Protein product: CSASVRGGYTF.

The V and J genes are TRBV7-5 and TRBJ1-6. TRBV7-5 is a listed pseudogene. There are 14 residues in the CDR3. For the CDR3, the DNA is TGTGCCAGAAGCCGCGAGGGGATTAATTCACCCCTCCACTTT. Its translation is CARSREGINSPLHF.

V usage is TRBV6-6 and J usage is TRBJ2-3; D gene uncertain. Germline lookup yields CDR1 MNHNY and CDR2 SVGAGI (reference sequence). The CDR3 totals 15 residues. V dropped 2 bases and J dropped 2 bases, with 11 bases sitting between them. CDR3 loop: CASSYRPVPTDTQYF. CDR3 sequence (DNA): TGTGCCAGCAGTTACAGGCCAGTTCCCACAGATACGCAGTATTTT.